The sequence of this T cell receptor (beta chain) was determined in a study of cytomegalovirus exposure and HLA in healthy donors. Each of the donors was a healthy bone marrow donor. After removal of 6 bases from V and 10 bases from J, the junction contained 13 bases not matched to a gene. This CDR3 contains 15 residues. Germline CDR1 and CDR2: SGHTA and FQGNSA. In regard to this clone: Its antigen is undetermined.

Whole-study results and caveats: Relative to the 666-donor mean, N-insertions were reportedly fewer in an Asian-associated ancestry cluster in a later analysis. It has been reported that TCR beta sequences accurately predicted the HLA-A and HLA-B alleles of most subjects.

Both 60 Vbeta primers and 13 Jbeta primers went into the PCR. The protocol was immunoSEQ multiplex PCR, while the TCRdb copy is restricted to in-frame clones and leaves out a portion. Among over 85,000 clones listed, approximately 86% were seen once. Sequenced material: PBMCs. This clonotype originated in a man aged 40-49 years in good health and CMV-seronegative. This chain uses TRBV7-2 with TRBJ2-1; the match to TRBD1 covers 9 bases. CDR3: CASSDGTGIPREQFF. CDR3 nucleotide sequence: TGTGCCAGCAGTGACGGGACAGGGATTCCCCGCGAGCAGTTCTTC.